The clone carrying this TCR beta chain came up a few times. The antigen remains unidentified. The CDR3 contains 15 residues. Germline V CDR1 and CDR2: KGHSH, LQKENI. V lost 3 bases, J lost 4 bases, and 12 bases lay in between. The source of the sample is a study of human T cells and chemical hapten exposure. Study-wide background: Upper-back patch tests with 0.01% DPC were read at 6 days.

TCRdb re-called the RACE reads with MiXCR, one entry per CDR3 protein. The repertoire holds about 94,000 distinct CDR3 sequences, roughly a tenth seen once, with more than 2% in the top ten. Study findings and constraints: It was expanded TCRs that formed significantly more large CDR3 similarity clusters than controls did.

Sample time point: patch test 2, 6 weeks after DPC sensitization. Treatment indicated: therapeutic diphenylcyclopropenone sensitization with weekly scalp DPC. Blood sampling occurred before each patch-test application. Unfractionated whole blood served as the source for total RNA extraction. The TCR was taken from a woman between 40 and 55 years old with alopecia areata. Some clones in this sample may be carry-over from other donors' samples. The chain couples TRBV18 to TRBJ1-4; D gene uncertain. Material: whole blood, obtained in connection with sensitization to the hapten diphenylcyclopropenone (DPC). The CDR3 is CASSPTANNNEKLFF. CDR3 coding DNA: TGTGCCAGCTCACCTACGGCCAACAATAATGAAAAACTGTTTTTT.